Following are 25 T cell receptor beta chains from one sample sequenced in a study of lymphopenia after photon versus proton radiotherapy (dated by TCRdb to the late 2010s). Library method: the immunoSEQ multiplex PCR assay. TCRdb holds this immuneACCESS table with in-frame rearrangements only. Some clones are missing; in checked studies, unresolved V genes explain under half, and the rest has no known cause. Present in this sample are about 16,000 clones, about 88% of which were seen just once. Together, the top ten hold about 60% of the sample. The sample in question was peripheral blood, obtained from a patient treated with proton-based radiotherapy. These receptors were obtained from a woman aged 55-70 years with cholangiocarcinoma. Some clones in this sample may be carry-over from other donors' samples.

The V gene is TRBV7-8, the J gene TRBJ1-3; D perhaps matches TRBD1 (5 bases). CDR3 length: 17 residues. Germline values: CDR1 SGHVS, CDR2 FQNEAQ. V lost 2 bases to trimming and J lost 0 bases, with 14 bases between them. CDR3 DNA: TGTGCCAGCAGCTTATATTCGGGGGTAAACTCTGGAAACACCATATATTTT. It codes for CASSLYSGVNSGNTIYF.

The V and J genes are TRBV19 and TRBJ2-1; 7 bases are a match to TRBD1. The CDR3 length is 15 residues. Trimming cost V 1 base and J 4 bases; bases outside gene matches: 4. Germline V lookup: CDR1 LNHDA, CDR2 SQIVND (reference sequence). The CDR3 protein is CASSIGPGQYNEQFF. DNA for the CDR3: TGTGCCAGTAGTATAGGACCGGGACAGTACAATGAGCAGTTCTTC.

The CDR3, as DNA: TGTGCCAGCAAGGGGGGTGGCAATCAGCCCCAGCATTTT. Translating gives CASKGGGNQPQHF. The chain links TRBV7-2 to TRBJ1-5, with D perhaps TRBD1 (6 bases). The V gene lost 7 bases and the J gene lost 2 bases, with 9 bases spanning the gap. From germline, CDR1 is SGHTA and CDR2 FQGNSA. The CDR3 contains 13 residues.

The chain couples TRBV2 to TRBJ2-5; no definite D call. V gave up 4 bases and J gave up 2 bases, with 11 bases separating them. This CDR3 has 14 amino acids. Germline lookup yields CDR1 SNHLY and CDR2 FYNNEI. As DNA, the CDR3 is TGTGCCAGCAGTGCAACCACTCCTCAAGAGACCCAGTACTTC. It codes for CASSATTPQETQYF. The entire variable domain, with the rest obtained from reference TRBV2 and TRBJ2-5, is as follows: EPEVTQTPSHQVTQMGQEVILRCVPISNHLYFYWYRQILGQKVEFLVSFYNNEISEKSEIFDDQFSVERPDGSNFTLKIRSTKLEDSAMYFCASSATTPQETQYFGPGTRLLVL.

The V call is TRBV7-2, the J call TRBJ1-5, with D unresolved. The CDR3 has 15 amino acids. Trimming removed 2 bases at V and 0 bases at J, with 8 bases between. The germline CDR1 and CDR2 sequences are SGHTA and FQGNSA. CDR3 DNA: TGTGCCAGCAGCTTATGGGCAGATAGCAATCAGCCCCAGCATTTT. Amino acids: CASSLWADSNQPQHF.

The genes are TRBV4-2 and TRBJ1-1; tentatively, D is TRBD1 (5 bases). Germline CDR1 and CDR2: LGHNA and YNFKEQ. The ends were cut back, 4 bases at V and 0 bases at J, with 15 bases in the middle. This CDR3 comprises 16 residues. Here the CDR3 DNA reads TGTGCCAGCAGCCTTACCCCGGGACGGATGAACACTGAAGCTTTCTTT. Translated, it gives CASSLTPGRMNTEAFF.

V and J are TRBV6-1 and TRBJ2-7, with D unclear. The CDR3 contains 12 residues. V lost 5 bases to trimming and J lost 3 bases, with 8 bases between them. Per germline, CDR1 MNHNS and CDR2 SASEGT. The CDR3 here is CASSYGYYEQYF. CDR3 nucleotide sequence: TGTGCCAGCAGTTATGGGTACTACGAGCAGTACTTC.

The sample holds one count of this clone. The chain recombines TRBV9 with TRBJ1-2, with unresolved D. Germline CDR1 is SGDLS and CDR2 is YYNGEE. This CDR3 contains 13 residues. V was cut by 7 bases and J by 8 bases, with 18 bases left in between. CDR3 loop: CASSRGSFGGYTF. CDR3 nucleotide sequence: TGTGCCAGCTCACGCGGGTCCTTCGGAGGCTACACCTTC.

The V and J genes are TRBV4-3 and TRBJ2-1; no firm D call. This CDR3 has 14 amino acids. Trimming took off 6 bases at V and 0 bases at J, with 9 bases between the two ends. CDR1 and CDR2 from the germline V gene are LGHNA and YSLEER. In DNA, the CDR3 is TGCGCCAGCAGTGGATCGTTCTCCTACAATGAGCAGTTCTTC. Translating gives CASSGSFSYNEQFF.

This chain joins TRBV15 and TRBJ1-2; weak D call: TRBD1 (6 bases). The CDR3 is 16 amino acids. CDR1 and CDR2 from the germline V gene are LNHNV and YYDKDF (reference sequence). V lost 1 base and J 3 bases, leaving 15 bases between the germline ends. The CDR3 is CATSRGTARVDYGYTF. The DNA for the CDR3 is TGTGCCACCAGCAGAGGGACAGCCCGGGTTGACTATGGCTACACCTTC. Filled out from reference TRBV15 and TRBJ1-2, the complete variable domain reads DAMVIQNPRYQVTQFGKPVTLSCSQTLNHNVMYWYQQKSSQAPKLLFHYYDKDFNNEADTPDNFQSRRPNTSFCFLDIRSPGLGDTAMYLCATSRGTARVDYGYTFGSGTRLTVV.

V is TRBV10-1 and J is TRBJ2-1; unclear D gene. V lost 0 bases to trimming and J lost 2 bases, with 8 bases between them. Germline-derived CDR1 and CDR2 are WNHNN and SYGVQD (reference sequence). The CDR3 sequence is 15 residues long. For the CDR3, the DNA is TGCGCCAGCAGTGAGTCGGTAGCCACCTACAATGAGCAGTTCTTC. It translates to CASSESVATYNEQFF.

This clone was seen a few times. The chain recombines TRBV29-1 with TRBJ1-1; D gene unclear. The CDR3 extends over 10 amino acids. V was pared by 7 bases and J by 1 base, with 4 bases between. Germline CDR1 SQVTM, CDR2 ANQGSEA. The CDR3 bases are TGCAGCGGGCAGAACACTGAAGCTTTCTTT. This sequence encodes CSGQNTEAFF.

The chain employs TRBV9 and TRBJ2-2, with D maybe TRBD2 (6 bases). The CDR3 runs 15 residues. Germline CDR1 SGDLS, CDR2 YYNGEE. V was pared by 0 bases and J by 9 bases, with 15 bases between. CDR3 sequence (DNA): TGTGCCAGCAGCGTAGGGGTGGAGGGCCAGAGGGAGCTGTTTTTT. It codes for CASSVGVEGQRELFF.

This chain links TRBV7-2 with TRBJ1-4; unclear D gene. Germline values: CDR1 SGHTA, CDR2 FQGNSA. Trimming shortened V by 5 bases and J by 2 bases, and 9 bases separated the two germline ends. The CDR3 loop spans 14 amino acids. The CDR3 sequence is CASSSRWTNEKLFF. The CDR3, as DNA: TGTGCCAGCAGCAGTAGGTGGACTAATGAAAAACTGTTTTTT.

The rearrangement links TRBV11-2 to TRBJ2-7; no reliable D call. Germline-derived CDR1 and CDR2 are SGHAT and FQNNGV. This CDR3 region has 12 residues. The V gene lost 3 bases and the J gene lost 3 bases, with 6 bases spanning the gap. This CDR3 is CASSFDLYEQYF. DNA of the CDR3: TGTGCCAGCAGCTTCGACCTCTACGAGCAGTACTTC. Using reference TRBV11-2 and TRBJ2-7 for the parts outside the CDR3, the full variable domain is EAGVAQSPRYKIIEKRQSVAFWCNPISGHATLYWYQQILGQGPKLLIQFQNNGVVDDSQLPKDRFSAERLKGVDSTLKIQPAKLEDSAVYLCASSFDLYEQYFGPGTRLTVT.

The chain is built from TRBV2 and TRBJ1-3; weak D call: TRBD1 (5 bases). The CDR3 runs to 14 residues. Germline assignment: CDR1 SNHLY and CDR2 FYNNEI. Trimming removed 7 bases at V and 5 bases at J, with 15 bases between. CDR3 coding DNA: TGTGCCAGCAATGACCAGGGATCAAGAAACACCATATATTTT. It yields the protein CASNDQGSRNTIYF.

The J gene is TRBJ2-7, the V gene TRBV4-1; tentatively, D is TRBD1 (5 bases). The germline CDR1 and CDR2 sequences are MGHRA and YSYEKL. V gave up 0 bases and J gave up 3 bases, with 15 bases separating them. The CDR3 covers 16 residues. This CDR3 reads CASSQDLVGQGYEQYF. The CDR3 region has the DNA TGCGCCAGCAGCCAAGATCTCGTCGGACAAGGCTACGAGCAGTACTTC.

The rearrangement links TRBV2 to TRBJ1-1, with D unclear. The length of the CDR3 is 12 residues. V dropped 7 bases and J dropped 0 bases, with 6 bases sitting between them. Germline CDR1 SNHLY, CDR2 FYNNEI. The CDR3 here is CASKNMNTEAFF. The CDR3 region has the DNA TGTGCCAGCAAGAACATGAACACTGAAGCTTTCTTT.

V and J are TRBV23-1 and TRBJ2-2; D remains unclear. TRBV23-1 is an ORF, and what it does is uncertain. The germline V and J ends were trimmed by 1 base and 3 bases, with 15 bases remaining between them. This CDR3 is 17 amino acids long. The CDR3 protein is CASSQYEDPPDTGELFF. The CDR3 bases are TGCGCCAGCAGTCAATATGAGGACCCTCCTGACACCGGGGAGCTGTTTTTT.

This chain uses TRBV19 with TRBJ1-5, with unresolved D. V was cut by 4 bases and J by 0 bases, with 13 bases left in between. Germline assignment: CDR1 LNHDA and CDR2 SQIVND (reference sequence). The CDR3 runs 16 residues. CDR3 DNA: TGTGCCAGTAGTAGGAGGACGGTTACTAGCAATCAGCCCCAGCATTTT. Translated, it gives CASSRRTVTSNQPQHF.

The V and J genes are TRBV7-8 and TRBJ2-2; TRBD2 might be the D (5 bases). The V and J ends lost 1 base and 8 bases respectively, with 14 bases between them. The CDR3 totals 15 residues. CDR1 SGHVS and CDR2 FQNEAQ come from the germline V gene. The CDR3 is CASSLGRVSWGELFF. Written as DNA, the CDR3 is TGTGCCAGCAGCTTAGGGCGGGTTTCTTGGGGGGAGCTGTTTTTT.

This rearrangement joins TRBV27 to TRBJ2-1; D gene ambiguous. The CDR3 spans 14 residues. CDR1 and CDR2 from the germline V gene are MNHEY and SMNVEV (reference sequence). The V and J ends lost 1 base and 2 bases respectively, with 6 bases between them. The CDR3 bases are TGTGCCAGCAGTTTATACAGTACCTACAATGAGCAGTTCTTC. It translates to CASSLYSTYNEQFF.

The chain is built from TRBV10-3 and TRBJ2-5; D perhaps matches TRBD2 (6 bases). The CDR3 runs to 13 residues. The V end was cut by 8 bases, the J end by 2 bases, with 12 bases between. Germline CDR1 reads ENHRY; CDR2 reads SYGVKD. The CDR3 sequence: CAIGGLRQETQYF. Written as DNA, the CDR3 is TGTGCCATCGGGGGACTGCGTCAAGAGACCCAGTACTTC.

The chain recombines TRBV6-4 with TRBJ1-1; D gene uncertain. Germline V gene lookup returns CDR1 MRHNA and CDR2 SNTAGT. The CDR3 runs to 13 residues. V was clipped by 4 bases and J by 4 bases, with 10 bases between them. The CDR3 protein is CASSVGVGTEAFF. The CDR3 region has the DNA TGTGCCAGCAGTGTTGGGGTCGGCACTGAAGCTTTCTTT.

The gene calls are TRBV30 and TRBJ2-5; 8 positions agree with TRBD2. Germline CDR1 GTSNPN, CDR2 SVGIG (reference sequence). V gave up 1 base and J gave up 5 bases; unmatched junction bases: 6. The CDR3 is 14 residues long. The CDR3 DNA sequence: TGTGCCTGGAGTGGCGGGGGGTCCCGGGAGACCCAGTACTTC. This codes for CAWSGGGSRETQYF.